Presented here are 14 T cell receptor beta chains from one specimen sequenced in a study of vaccination and CD4 T cells after COVID-19. Their specific antigens are unknown. The Oncomine TCR Beta short-read assay sequenced DNA from cultured CD4+ T cells. TCRdb reprocessed the PCR reads via MiXCR and lists one record per CDR3 protein. The sample records 6,500 to 8,500 distinct CDR3 sequences, roughly 67% being singletons. The treatment denotes: roughly 10-day PBMC culture with coronavirus spike peptide pools or control peptides (ViraFEST assay). What was sequenced was CD4+ T cells from blood, cultured in vitro. These receptor sequences come from a human donor who had recovered from COVID-19.

The sample holds a few counts of this clonotype. This sequence joins TRBV6-1 and TRBJ1-2; TRBD1 might be the D (6 bases). CDR1 is MNHNS and CDR2 is SASEGT in the germline V gene. V was shortened by 4 bases and J by 4 bases, with 16 bases between the two germline ends. This CDR3 has 15 amino acids. The DNA for the CDR3 is TGTGCCAGCAGTGCCGCAGGGGCGACCGCCTATGGCTACACCTTC. Its translation is CASSAAGATAYGYTF.

This sequence joins TRBV7-2 and TRBJ2-7; TRBD1 aligns across 7 bases. The CDR3 sequence is 16 residues long. Germline CDR1 is SGHTA and CDR2 is FQGNSA. V gave up 3 bases and J gave up 3 bases; unmatched junction bases: 11. CDR3 nucleotides: TGTGCCAGCAGCTTCCTTCCAGGGGGTTTTAGCTACGAGCAGTACTTC. As protein: CASSFLPGGFSYEQYF.

The chain links TRBV7-2 to TRBJ2-7; 7 bases align to TRBD1. V lost 5 bases, J lost 0 bases, and 4 bases stayed unmatched. Germline V gene data show CDR1 as SGHTA and CDR2 as FQGNSA. The CDR3 runs to 14 residues. The CDR3 region is CASSTDRSSYEQYF. CDR3 bases: TGTGCCAGCAGCACGGACAGGAGCTCCTACGAGCAGTACTTC.

This chain links TRBV2 with TRBJ1-5, with D possibly matching TRBD1 (5 bases). The CDR3 is 14 residues long. V lost 4 bases, J lost 6 bases, and 13 bases lay in between. The germline V gene has CDR1 SNHLY and CDR2 FYNNEI. In DNA form, the CDR3 reads TGTGCCAGCAGTGGGCAGGGTGAGAGTCAGCCCCAGCATTTT. Residues: CASSGQGESQPQHF.

The rearrangement uses TRBV7-3 and TRBJ2-3; 7 nucleotides line up with TRBD2. The CDR3 length is 15 residues. Losses at the gene ends were 1 base for V and 6 bases for J; bases not matched to a gene: 7. Germline lookup yields CDR1 SGHTA and CDR2 FQGTGA. The CDR3 bases are TGTGCCAGCAGCTTAATGCAGGCGGGAGTGGATACGCAGTATTTT. Amino acid sequence: CASSLMQAGVDTQYF. Drawing the rest from reference TRBV7-3 and TRBJ2-3, the complete variable domain is GAGVSQTPSNKVTEKGKYVELRCDPISGHTALYWYRQSLGQGPEFLIYFQGTGAADDSGLPNDRFFAVRPEGSVSTLKIQRTERGDSAVYLCASSLMQAGVDTQYFGPGTRLTVL.

In its sample, this clonotype ranks as medium-sized. V and J are TRBV5-1 and TRBJ2-7, with 9 positions matching TRBD2. CDR1 is SGHRS, CDR2 YFSETQ, per germline. Trimming removed 4 bases from V and 0 bases from J; junction bases left unmatched: 5. The CDR3 runs to 15 residues. This chain's CDR3 is CASSESGGRSYEQYF. The CDR3 DNA reads TGCGCCAGCAGCGAAAGCGGGGGGCGCTCCTACGAGCAGTACTTC.

This clonotype was seen a few times. V and J are TRBV6-1 and TRBJ1-2, with 7 bases matching TRBD1. Per germline, CDR1 MNHNS and CDR2 SASEGT. There are 16 residues in the CDR3. V lost 4 bases, J lost 4 bases, and 12 bases stayed unmatched. CDR3 nucleotides: TGTGCCAGCAGTGGCCCCCTCTCCGGGACAGTCTATGGCTACACCTTC. Translated: CASSGPLSGTVYGYTF.

V gene TRBV6-1 combines with J gene TRBJ2-1; TRBD2 aligns across 15 bases. The V gene end was trimmed by 7 bases and the J gene end by 1 base; junction bases not matched to a gene: 11. This CDR3 comprises 19 residues. Germline loops: CDR1 MNHNS, CDR2 SASEGT. CDR3 nucleotides: TGTGCCAGCACCCCGAGGACTAGCGGGGGGGTAGGGTCCTACAATGAGCAGTTCTTC. Residues: CASTPRTSGGVGSYNEQFF.

A few counts support this clonotype. The chain carries TRBV19 and TRBJ2-3; D is ambiguous. This CDR3 comprises 12 residues. Germline V gene lookup returns CDR1 LNHDA and CDR2 SQIVND (reference sequence). V lost 4 bases, J lost 0 bases, and 2 bases lay in between. This chain's CDR3 is CASSTSTDTQYF. The CDR3 bases are TGTGCCAGTAGTACTAGCACAGATACGCAGTATTTT.

This chain connects TRBV20-1 to TRBJ2-7; the D is unclear. Trimming cost V 2 bases and J 3 bases, with 17 bases left between them. The CDR3 length is 15 residues. Per germline, CDR1 DFQATT and CDR2 SNEGSKA (reference sequence). The CDR3 sequence: CSARRLAGSLYEQYF. In nucleotides, the CDR3 is TGCAGTGCTAGAAGGCTGGCTGGGTCCCTCTACGAGCAGTACTTC.

This clonotype has only a few counts. This sequence joins TRBV20-1 and TRBJ1-2; maybe TRBD1 (6 bases). This CDR3 spans 13 amino acids. V was clipped by 0 bases and J by 2 bases, with 7 bases between them. Germline values: CDR1 DFQATT, CDR2 SNEGSKA (reference sequence). CDR3 DNA sequence: TGCAGTGCTAGAGATGGGGGCAACTATGGCTACACCTTC. Amino acids: CSARDGGNYGYTF.

The chain links TRBV12-3 or TRBV12-4 to TRBJ2-7; D is undetermined. There are 12 residues in the CDR3. V lost 1 base, J lost 4 bases, and 5 bases lay in between. CDR3 DNA: TGTGCCAGCAGTTTAGGGCGTTACGAGCAGTACTTC. It encodes CASSLGRYEQYF.

The V and J genes are TRBV11-3 and TRBJ2-1; D may be TRBD2 (6 bases). This CDR3 is built from 14 residues. With 0 bases removed from V and 6 bases from J, the gap between germline ends came to 9 bases. Germline V lookup: CDR1 SGHNT, CDR2 YENEEA. This chain's CDR3 is CASSLEAGGNEQFF. The DNA of the CDR3 is TGTGCCAGCAGCTTAGAGGCCGGGGGCAATGAGCAGTTCTTC.

The rearrangement uses TRBV7-9 and TRBJ1-1, with D unclear. The ends were cut back, 1 base at V and 2 bases at J, with 8 bases in the middle. This CDR3 has 14 residues. Germline V gene lookup returns CDR1 SEHNR and CDR2 FQNEAQ (reference sequence). CDR3: CASSLGSRNTEAFF. The CDR3 region has the DNA TGTGCCAGCAGCTTAGGGTCCCGAAACACTGAAGCTTTCTTT.